A selection of T cell receptor beta chains follows, all from one sample in a study of PD-1 blockade in classical Hodgkin lymphoma. TCRdb's copy holds only in-frame clones and misses some; the assay was immunoSEQ multiplex PCR. Here the sample spans under 30,000 clones, over 60% being singletons. The sample consisted of CD4+ T cells from blood, taken at baseline. The source of these receptors is a human donor with classical Hodgkin lymphoma. CDR3s include the opening cysteine and the closing phenylalanine or tryptophan. D genes are given only for firm matches. Size is omitted from some rows. Given values are once, few, many or a class for expanded clones.

D gene,CDR3 length,J gene,clone size,V gene,CDR3 DNA,CDR3 protein
-,15,TRBJ2-6,-,TRBV15,TGTGCCACCAGCAGAGATAGAGCCGGGGCCAACGTCCTGACTTTC,CATSRDRAGANVLTF
-,16,TRBJ2-3,-,TRBV7-2,TGTGCCAGCAGCTTGCTGGGGGTTCGGGGCACAGATACGCAGTATTTT,CASSLLGVRGTDTQYF
-,15,TRBJ1-2,-,TRBV6-1,TGTGCCAGCAGCGAAAGCACGGGTCAATCCTATGGCTACACCTTC,CASSESTGQSYGYTF
-,14,TRBJ2-7,few,TRBV7-6,TGTGCCAGCAGCTTAGTAGGACGGAACTACGAGCAGTACTTC,CASSLVGRNYEQYF
-,13,TRBJ2-1,-,TRBV10-3,TGTGCCATCACCTTCGGGGGAAACAATGAGCAGTTCTTC,CAITFGGNNEQFF
-,15,TRBJ1-3,once,TRBV6-1,TGTGCCAGCCTGACTCAGACAGCGATAAGAAACACCATATATTTT,CASLTQTAIRNTIYF
-,15,TRBJ2-1,-,TRBV6-6,TGTGCCAGCAGTTCTCCGGGTACAACCTACAATGAGCAGTTCTTC,CASSSPGTTYNEQFF
-,14,TRBJ2-5,-,TRBV6-5,TGTGCCAGCAGTTTCGACGGGTACCAAGAGACCCAGTACTTC,CASSFDGYQETQYF
-,13,TRBJ1-1,-,TRBV7-8,TGTGCCAGCAGCTTAGGGGGCCGGGCTGAAGCTTTCTTT,CASSLGGRAEAFF
TRBD2,15,TRBJ2-7,-,TRBV19,TGTGCCAGTAGTAGATCTAGCGGGGGTTCCTACGAGCAGTACTTC,CASSRSSGGSYEQYF
TRBD1,14,TRBJ1-1,-,TRBV9,TGTGCCAGCAGCGTAGTACAGGGGAGCACTGAAGCTTTCTTT,CASSVVQGSTEAFF
-,16,TRBJ2-3,once,TRBV9,TGTGCCAGCAGCCTTTGGACGGATCCTTTCACAGATACGCAGTATTTT,CASSLWTDPFTDTQYF
-,15,TRBJ1-2,few,TRBV6-1,TGTGCCAGCAGTGAATGGGGCAGGGGCAGGGTTGGCTACACCTTC,CASSEWGRGRVGYTF
TRBD1,14,TRBJ1-1,once,TRBV27,TGTGCCAGCAGCCTCGAACGACAGGGGACTGAAGCTTTCTTT,CASSLERQGTEAFF
-,15,TRBJ1-2,-,TRBV30,TGTGCCTGGAGTTCGGGACCCCTCGCGCCCCGTGGCTACACCTTC,CAWSSGPLAPRGYTF
TRBD1,17,TRBJ1-2,-,TRBV11-2,TGTGCCAGCAGCTTCGGGCCCGGGACAGCTAGGCCTAGGGGCTACACCTTC,CASSFGPGTARPRGYTF